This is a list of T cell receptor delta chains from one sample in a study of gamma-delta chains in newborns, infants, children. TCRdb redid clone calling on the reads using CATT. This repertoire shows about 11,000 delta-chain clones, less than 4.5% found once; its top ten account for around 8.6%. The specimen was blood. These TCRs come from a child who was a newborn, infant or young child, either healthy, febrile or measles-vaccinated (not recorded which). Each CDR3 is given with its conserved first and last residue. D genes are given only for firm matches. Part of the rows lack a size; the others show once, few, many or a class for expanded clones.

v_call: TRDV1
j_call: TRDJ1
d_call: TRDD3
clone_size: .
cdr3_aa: CALGKDLRNWGWGTDKLIF
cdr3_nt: TGTGCTCTTGGGAAAGATTTAAGGAACTGGGGGTGGGGAACCGATAAACTCATCTTT

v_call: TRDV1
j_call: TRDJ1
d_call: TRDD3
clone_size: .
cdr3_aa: CALGELCSTRRVMTGDAAVYTDKLIF
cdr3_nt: TGTGCTCTTGGGGAACTGTGTAGTACGAGGAGGGTTATGACGGGGGATGCCGCGGTGTACACCGATAAACTCATCTTT

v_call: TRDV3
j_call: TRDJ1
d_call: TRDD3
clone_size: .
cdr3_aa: CASSYRHWGLYTDKLIF
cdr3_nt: TGTGCCTCTTCTTACCGGCACTGGGGGTTATACACCGATAAACTCATCTTT

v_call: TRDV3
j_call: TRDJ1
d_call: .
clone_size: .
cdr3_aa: CASYSRGLGIGEYTDKLIF
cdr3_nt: TGTGCCTCTTACTCGAGGGGGCTGGGGATCGGCGAGTACACCGATAAACTCATCTTT

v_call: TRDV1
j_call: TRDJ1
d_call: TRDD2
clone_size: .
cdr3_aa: CALGAPFLPVLGRTDKLIF
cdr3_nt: TGTGCTCTTGGGGCACCCTTCCTACCTGTACTGGGGAGGACCGATAAACTCATCTTT

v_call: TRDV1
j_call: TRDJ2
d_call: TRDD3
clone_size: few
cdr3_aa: CALVLDRRWGTSTAQLFF
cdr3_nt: TGTGCTCTTGTTCTCGACCGCCGCTGGGGGACGTCGACAGCACAACTCTTCTTT

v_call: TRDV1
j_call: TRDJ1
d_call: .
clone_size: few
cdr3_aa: CALGERPPLPHWSGHKLIF
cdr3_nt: TGTGCTCTTGGGGAACGACCCCCCCTACCGCACTGGTCGGGGCATAAACTCATCTTT

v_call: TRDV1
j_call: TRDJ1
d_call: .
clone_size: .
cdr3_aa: CALGWGPTLIYTDKLIF
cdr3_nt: TGTGCTCTTGGGTGGGGTCCTACGCTGATCTACACCGATAAACTCATCTTT

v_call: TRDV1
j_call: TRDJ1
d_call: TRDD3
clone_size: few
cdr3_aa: CALGELSAGGLYTDKLIF
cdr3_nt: TGTGCTCTTGGGGAACTCTCCGCCGGGGGATTGTACACCGATAAACTCATCTTT

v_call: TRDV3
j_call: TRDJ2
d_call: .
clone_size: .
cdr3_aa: CALRPASTLTAQLFF
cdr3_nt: TGTGCCTTAAGGCCGGCGTCGACCCTCACAGCACAACTCTTCTTT

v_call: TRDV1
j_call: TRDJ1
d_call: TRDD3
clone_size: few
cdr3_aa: CAPGDRTRHWGMSTDKLIF
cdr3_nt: TGTGCTCCTGGGGATCGTACCAGGCACTGGGGGATGAGCACCGATAAACTCATCTTT

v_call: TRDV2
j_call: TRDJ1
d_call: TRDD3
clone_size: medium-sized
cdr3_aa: CACDTLLGDLYTDKLIF
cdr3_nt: TGTGCCTGTGACACCTTACTGGGGGATCTGTACACCGATAAACTCATCTTT

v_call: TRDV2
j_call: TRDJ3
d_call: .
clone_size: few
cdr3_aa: CACDPVHSNGKNWEMAWGTRQMFF
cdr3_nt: TGTGCCTGTGACCCCGTCCATTCGAACGGGAAAAACTGGGAAATGGCCTGGGGCACCCGACAGATGTTTTTC

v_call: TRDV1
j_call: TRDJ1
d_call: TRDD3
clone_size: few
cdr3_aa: CALGVPFGPYWGLGLGDKLIF
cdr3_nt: TGTGCTCTTGGGGTTCCTTTTGGGCCTTACTGGGGCCTAGGTCTCGGCGATAAACTCATCTTC

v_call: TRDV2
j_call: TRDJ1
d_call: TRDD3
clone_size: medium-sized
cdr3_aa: CACDTVGDNTDKLIF
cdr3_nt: TGTGCCTGTGACACCGTCGGGGATAACACCGATAAACTCATCTTT

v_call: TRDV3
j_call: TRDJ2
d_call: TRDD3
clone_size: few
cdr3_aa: CAWGSGHWGFPLAAQLFF
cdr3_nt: TGTGCGTGGGGATCCGGACACTGGGGGTTCCCCCTGGCAGCACAACTCTTCTTT

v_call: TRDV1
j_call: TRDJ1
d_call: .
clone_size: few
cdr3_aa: CALGDPTAFLRSWGISYADKLIF
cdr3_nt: TGTGCTCTTGGGGATCCTACTGCCTTCCTACGCAGCTGGGGGATAAGTTACGCCGATAAACTCATCTTT

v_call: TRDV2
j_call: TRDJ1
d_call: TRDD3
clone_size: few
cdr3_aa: CACDVLGDMKTDKLIF
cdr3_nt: TGTGCCTGTGATGTACTGGGGGATATGAAAACCGATAAACTCATCTTT

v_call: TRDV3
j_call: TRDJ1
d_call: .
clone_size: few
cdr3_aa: CAFRITYTDKLIF
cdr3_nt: TGTGCCTTTAGGATCACCTACACCGATAAACTCATCTTT

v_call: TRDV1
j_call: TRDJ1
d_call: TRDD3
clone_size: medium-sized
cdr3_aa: CALGEHRPPTRIRGQLIF
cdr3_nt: TGTGCTCTTGGGGAACACCGGCCCCCTACCAGGATACGGGGACAACTCATCTTT

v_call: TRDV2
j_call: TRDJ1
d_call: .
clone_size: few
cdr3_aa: CACDTAGDRDKLIF
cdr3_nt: TGTGCCTGTGACACCGCAGGGGACCGCGATAAACTAATCTTT

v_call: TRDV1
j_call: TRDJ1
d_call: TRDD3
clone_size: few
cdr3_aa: CALGTLFPPGGSFSTDKLIF
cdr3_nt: TGTGCTCTTGGGACACTTTTCCCCCCTGGGGGATCTTTTTCAACCGATAAACTCATCTTT

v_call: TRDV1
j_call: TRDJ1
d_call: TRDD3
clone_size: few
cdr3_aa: CALGSNYHLSWGIRLITDKLIF
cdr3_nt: TGTGCTCTTGGGTCGAACTATCACCTAAGCTGGGGGATACGACTGATCACCGATAAACTCATCTTT

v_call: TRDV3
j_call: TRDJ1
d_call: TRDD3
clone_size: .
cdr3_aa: CAFIDPTLMKNWGADKLIF
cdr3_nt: TGTGCCTTTATAGATCCTACGTTAATGAAGAACTGGGGGGCCGATAAACTCATCTTT

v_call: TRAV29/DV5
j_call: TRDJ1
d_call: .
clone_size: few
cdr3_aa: CAATALWGSIKYTDKLIF
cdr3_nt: TGTGCGGCAACCGCATTATGGGGATCCATAAAATACACCGATAAACTCATCTTT

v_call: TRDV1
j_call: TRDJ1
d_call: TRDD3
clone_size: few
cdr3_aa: CALGELSWGIHFDKLIF
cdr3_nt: TGTGCTCTTGGGGAACTAAGCTGGGGGATACATTTCGATAAACTCATCTTT

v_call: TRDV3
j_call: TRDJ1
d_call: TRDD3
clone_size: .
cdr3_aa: CALWPRTGGALQPWTDKLIF
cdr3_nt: TGTGCCTTATGGCCCCGTACTGGGGGAGCACTCCAACCATGGACCGATAAACTCATCTTT

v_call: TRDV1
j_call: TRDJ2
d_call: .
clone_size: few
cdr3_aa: CALGEPFTQLFF
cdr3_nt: TGTGCTCTTGGGGAACCTTTTACACAACTCTTCTTT

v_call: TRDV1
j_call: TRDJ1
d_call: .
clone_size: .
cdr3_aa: CALGPFFPPRAPNTDKLIF
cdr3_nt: TGTGCTCTTGGGCCCTTTTTCCCCCCTCGGGCCCCAAACACCGATAAACTCATCTTT

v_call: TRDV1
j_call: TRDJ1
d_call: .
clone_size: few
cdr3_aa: CALGEGPYAWKLIF
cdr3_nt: TGTGCTCTTGGGGAAGGTCCCTACGCGTGGAAACTCATCTTT